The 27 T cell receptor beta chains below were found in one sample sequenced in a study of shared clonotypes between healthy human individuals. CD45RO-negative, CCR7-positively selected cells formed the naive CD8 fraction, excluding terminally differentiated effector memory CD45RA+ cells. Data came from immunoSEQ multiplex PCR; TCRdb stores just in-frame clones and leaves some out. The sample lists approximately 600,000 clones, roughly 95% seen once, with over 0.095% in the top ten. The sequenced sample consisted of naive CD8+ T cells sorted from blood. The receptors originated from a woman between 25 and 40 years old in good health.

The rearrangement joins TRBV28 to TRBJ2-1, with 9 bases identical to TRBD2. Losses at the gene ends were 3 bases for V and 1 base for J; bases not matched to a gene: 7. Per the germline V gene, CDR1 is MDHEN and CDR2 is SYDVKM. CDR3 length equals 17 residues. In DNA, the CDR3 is TGTGCCAGCAGTTTGCTGCAGGCGGGAGGGTCCTACAATGAGCAGTTCTTC. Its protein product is CASSLLQAGGSYNEQFF.

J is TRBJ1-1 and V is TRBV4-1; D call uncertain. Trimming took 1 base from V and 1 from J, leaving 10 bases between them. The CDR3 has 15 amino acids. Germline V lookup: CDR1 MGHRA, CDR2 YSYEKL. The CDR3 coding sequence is TGCGCCAGCAGCCAAGGCATGTCAAAGAACACTGAAGCTTTCTTT. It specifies CASSQGMSKNTEAFF.

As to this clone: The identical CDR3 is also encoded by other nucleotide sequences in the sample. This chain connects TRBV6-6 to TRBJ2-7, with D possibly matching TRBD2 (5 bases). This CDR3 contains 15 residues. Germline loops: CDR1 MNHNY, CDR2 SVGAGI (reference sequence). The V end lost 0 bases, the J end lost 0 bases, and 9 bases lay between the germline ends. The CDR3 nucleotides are TGTGCCAGCAGTTACTCGGCCAGCGGCTCCTACGAGCAGTACTTC. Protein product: CASSYSASGSYEQYF.

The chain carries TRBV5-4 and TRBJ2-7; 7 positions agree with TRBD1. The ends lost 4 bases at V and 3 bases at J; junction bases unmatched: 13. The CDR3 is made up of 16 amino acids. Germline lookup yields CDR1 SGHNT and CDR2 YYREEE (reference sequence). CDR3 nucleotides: TGTGCCAGCAGCACTCCGGGACAGCGACCAAGCTACGAGCAGTACTTC. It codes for CASSTPGQRPSYEQYF.

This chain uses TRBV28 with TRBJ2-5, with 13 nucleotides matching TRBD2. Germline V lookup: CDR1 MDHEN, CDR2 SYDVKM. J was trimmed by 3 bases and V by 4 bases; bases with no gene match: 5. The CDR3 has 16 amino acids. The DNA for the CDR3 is TGTGCCAGCAGTTCCCCCGGGACTAGCGGGAAAGAGACCCAGTACTTC. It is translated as CASSSPGTSGKETQYF.

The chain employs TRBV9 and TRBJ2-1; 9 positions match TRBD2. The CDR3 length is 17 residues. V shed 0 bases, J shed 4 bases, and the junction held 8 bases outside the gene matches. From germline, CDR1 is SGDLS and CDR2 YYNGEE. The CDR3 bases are TGTGCCAGCAGCGTAGGACTCCGGCGGGAGGGGTACAATGAGCAGTTCTTC. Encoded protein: CASSVGLRREGYNEQFF.

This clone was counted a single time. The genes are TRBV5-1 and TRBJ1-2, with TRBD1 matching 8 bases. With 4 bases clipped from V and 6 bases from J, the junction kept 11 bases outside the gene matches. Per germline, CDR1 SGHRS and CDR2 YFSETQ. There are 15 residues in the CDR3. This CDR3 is CASSLDRGSSDGYTF. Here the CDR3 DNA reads TGCGCCAGCAGCCTCGACAGGGGCAGTAGTGATGGCTACACCTTC. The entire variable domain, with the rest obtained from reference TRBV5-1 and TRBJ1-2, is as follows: KAGVTQTPRYLIKTRGQQVTLSCSPISGHRSVSWYQQTPGQGLQFLFEYFSETQRNKGNFPGRFSGRQFSNSRSEMNVSTLELGDSALYLCASSLDRGSSDGYTFGSGTRLTVV.

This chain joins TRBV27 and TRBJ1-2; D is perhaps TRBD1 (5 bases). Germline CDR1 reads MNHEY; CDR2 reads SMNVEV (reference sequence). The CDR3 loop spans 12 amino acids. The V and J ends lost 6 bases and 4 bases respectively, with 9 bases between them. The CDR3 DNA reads TGTGCCAGCAGGGGGCCCGGCTATGGCTACACCTTC. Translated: CASRGPGYGYTF.

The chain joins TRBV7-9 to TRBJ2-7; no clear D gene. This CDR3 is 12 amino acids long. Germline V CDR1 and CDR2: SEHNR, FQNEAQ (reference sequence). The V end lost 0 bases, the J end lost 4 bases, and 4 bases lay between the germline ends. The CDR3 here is CASSLAQYEQYF. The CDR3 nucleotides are TGTGCCAGCAGCTTAGCTCAGTACGAGCAGTACTTC. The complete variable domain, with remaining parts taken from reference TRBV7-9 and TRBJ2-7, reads DTGVSQNPRHKITKRGQNVTFRCDPISEHNRLYWYRQTLGQGPEFLTYFQNEAQLEKSRLLSDRFSAERPKGSFSTLEIQRTEQGDSAMYLCASSLAQYEQYFGPGTRLTVT.

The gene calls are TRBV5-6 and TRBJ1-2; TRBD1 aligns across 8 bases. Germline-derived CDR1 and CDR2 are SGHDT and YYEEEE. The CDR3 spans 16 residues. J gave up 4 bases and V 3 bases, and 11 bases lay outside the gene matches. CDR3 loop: CASSSVPGQETYGYTF. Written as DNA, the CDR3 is TGTGCCAGCAGCTCTGTCCCGGGACAGGAAACCTATGGCTACACCTTC.

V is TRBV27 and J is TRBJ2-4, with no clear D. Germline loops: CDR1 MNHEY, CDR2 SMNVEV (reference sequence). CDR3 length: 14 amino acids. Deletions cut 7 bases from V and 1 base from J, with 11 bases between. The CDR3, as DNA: TGTGCCAGCAAGGGCGGCGTCGCCAAAAACATTCAGTACTTC. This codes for CASKGGVAKNIQYF.

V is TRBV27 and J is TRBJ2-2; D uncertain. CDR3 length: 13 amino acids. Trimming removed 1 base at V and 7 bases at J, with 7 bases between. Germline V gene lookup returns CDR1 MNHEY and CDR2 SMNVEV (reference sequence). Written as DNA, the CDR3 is TGTGCCAGCAGTTTATTCTCCGGCGGGGAGCTGTTTTTT. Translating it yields CASSLFSGGELFF.

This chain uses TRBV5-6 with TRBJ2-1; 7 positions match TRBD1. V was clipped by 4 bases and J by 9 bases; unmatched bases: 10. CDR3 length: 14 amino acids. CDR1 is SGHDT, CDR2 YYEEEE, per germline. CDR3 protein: CASSTSTGTGEQFF. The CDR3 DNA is TGTGCCAGCAGCACATCGACAGGGACCGGTGAGCAGTTCTTC. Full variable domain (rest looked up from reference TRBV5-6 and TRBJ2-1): DAGVTQSPTHLIKTRGQQVTLRCSPKSGHDTVSWYQQALGQGPQFIFQYYEEEERQRGNFPDRFSGHQFPNYSSELNVNALLLGDSALYLCASSTSTGTGEQFFGPGTRLTVL.

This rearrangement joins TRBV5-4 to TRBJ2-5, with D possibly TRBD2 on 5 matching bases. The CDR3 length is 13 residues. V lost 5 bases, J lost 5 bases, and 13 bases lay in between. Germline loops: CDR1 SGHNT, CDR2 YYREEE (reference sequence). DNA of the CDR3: TGTGCCAGCAGGGAGTCGGGAATGGAGACCCAGTACTTC. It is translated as CASRESGMETQYF. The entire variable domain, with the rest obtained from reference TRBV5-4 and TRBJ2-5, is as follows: ETGVTQSPTHLIKTRGQQVTLRCSSQSGHNTVSWYQQALGQGPQFIFQYYREEENGRGNFPPRFSGLQFPNYSSELNVNALELDDSALYLCASRESGMETQYFGPGTRLLVL.

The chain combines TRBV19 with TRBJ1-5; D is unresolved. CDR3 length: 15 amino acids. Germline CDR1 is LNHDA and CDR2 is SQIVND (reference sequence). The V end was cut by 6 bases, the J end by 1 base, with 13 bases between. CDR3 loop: CASSESGMSNQPQHF. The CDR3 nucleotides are TGTGCCAGTAGCGAATCCGGGATGAGCAATCAGCCCCAGCATTTT.

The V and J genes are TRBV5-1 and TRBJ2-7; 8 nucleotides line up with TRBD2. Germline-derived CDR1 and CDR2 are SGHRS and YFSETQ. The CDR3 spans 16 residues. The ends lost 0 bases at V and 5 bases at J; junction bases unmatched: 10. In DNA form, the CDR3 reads TGCGCCAGCAGCTTGGTTTTGTCGGGAGGGCCAAACGAGCAGTACTTC. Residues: CASSLVLSGGPNEQYF.

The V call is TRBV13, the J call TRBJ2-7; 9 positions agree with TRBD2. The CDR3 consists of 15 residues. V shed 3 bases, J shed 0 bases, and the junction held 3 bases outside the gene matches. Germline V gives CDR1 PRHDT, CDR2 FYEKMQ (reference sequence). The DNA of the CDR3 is TGTGCCAGCAGCTTTATGACTAGCGGCTCCTACGAGCAGTACTTC. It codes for CASSFMTSGSYEQYF.

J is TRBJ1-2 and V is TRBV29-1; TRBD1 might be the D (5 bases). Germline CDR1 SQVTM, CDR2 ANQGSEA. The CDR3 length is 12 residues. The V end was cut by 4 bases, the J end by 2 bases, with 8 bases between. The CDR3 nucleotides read TGCAGCGTTGGGGGGGTAAACTATGGCTACACCTTC. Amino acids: CSVGGVNYGYTF.

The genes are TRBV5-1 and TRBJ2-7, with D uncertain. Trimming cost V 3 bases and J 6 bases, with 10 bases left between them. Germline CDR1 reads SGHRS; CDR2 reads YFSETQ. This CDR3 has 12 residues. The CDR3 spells CASSSDPREQYF. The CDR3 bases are TGCGCCAGCAGCTCAGACCCCCGCGAGCAGTACTTC.

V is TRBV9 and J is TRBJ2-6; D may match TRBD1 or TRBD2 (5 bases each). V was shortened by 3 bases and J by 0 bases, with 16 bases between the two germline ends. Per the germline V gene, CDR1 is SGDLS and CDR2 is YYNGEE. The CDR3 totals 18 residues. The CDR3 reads CASSAVRGAGSGANVLTF. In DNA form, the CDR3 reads TGTGCCAGCAGCGCAGTCCGAGGGGCCGGCTCTGGGGCCAACGTCCTGACTTTC. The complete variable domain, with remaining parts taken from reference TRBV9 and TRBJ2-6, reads DSGVTQTPKHLITATGQRVTLRCSPRSGDLSVYWYQQSLDQGLQFLIQYYNGEERAKGNILERFSAQQFPDLHSELNLSSLELGDSALYFCASSAVRGAGSGANVLTFGAGSRLTVL.

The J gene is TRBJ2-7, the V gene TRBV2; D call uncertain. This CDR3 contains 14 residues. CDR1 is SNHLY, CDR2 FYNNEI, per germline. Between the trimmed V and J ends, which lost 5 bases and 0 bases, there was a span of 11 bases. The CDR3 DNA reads TGTGCCAGCAGTCATGTCGACCCCTCCTACGAGCAGTACTTC. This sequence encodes CASSHVDPSYEQYF.

The CDR3 DNA sequence: TGCGCCAGCAGCCCCACCGGGACTGGAGGCTACGAGCAGTACTTC. Translated, it gives CASSPTGTGGYEQYF. The J gene is TRBJ2-7, the V gene TRBV4-1; a weak D match, TRBD2 (6 bases). V lost 4 bases, J lost 3 bases, and 16 bases lay in between. The CDR3 spans 15 residues. Looked up from germline, CDR1 is MGHRA and CDR2 is YSYEKL.

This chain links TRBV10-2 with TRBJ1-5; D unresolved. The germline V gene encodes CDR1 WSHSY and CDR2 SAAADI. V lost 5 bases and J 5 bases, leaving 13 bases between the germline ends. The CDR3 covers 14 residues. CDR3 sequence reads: CASSLSSLYQPQHF. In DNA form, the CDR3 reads TGCGCCAGCAGTTTGTCCAGCCTTTATCAGCCCCAGCATTTT.

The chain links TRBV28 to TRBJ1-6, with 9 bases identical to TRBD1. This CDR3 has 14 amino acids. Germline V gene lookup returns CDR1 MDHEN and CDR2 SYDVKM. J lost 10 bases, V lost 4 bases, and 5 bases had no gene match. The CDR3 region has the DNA TGTGCCAGCAGTTCAACAGGGGGCGGATCACCCCTCCACTTT. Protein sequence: CASSSTGGGSPLHF.

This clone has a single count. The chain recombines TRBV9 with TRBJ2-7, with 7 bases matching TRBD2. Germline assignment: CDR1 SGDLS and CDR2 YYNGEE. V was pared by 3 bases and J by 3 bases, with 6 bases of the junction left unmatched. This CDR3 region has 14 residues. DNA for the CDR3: TGTGCCAGCAGCGGGGTTAGCGGGTACTACGAGCAGTACTTC. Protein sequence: CASSGVSGYYEQYF. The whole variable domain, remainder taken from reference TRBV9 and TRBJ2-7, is DSGVTQTPKHLITATGQRVTLRCSPRSGDLSVYWYQQSLDQGLQFLIQYYNGEERAKGNILERFSAQQFPDLHSELNLSSLELGDSALYFCASSGVSGYYEQYFGPGTRLTVT.

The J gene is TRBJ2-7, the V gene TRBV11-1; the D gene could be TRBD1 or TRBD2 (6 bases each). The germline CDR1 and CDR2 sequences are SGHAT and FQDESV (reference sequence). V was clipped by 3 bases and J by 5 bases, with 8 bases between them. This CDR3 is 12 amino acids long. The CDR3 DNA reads TGTGCCAGCAGCTTCGGGGGCGACGAGCAGTACTTC. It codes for CASSFGGDEQYF.

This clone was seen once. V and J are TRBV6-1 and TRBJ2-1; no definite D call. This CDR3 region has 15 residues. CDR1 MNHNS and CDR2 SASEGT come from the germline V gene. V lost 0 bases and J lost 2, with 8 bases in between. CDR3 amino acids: CASSEASRTYNEQFF. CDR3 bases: TGTGCCAGCAGTGAAGCTAGCAGAACCTACAATGAGCAGTTCTTC.